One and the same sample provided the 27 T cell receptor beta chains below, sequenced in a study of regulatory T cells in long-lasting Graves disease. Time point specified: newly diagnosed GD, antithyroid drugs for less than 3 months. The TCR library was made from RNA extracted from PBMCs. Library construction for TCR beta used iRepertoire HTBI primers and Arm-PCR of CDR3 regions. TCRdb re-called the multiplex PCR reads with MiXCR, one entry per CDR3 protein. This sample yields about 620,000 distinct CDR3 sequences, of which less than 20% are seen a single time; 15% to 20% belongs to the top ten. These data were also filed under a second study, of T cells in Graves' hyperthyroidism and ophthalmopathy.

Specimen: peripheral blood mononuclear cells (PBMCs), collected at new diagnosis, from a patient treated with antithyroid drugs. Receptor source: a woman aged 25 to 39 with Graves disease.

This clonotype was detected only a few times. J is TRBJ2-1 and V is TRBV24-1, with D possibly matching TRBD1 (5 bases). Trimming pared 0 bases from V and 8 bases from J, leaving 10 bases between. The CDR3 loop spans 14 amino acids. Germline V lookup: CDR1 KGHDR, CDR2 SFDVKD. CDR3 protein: CATSDLGAAHEQFF. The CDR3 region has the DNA TGTGCCACCAGTGATTTGGGGGCGGCCCATGAGCAGTTCTTC.

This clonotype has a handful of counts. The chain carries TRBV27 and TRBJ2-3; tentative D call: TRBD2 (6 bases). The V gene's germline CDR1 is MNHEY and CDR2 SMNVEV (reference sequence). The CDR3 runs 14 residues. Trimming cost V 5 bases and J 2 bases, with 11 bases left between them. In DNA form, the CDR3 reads TGTGCCAGCAGTGCTCTAGCGTTCACAGATACGCAGTATTTT. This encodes CASSALAFTDTQYF.

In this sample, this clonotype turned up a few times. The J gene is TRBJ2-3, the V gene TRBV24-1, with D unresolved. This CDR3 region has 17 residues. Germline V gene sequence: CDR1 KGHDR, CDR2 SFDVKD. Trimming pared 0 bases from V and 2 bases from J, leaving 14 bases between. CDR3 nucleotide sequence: TGTGCCACCAGTGATTTGGGGGTTGTGGATACCACAGATACGCAGTATTTT. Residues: CATSDLGVVDTTDTQYF.

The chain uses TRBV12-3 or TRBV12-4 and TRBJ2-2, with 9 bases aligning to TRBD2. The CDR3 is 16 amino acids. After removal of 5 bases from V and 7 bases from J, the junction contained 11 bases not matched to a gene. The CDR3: CASSHRSGRQDGELFF. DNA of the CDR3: TGTGCCAGCAGTCACCGGAGCGGGAGGCAGGACGGGGAGCTGTTTTTT.

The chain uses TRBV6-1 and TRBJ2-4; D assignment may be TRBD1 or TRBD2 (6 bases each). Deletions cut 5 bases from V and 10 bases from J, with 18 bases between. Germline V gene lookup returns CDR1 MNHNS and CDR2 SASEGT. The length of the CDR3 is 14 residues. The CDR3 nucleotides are TGTGCCAGCAGTCACGGGGGCAAAAACGGGATTCAGTACTTC. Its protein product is CASSHGGKNGIQYF.

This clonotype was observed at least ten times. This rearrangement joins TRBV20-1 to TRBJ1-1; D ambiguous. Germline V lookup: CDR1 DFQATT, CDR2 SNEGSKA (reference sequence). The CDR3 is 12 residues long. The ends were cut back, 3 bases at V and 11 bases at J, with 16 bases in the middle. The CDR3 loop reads CSASARGGRAFF. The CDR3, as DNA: TGCAGTGCTAGTGCACGAGGAGGTAGGGCTTTCTTT.

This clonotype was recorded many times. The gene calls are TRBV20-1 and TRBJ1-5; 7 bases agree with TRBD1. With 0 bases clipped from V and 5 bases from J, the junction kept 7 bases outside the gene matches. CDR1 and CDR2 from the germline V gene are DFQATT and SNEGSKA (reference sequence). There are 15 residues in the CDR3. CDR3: CSARDLTGKDQPQHF. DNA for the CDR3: TGCAGTGCTAGAGACCTGACAGGGAAGGATCAGCCCCAGCATTTT.

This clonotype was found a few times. Written as DNA, the CDR3 is TGCAGTGTCTGGGGAAACGCAGATACGCAGTATTTT. Translated: CSVWGNADTQYF. V usage is TRBV20-1 and J usage is TRBJ2-3; no reliable D call. The CDR3 spans 12 residues. V was cut by 7 bases and J by 4 bases, with 12 bases left in between. CDR1 is DFQATT and CDR2 is SNEGSKA in the germline V gene (reference sequence).

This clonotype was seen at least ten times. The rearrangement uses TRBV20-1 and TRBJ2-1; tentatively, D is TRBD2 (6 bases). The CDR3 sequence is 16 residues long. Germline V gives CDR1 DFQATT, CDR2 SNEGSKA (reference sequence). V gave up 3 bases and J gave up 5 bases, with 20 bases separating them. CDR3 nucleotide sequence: TGCAGTGCTAGTCTTTGGTGGGAGGCCAGGGACAATGAGCAGTTCTTC. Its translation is CSASLWWEARDNEQFF.

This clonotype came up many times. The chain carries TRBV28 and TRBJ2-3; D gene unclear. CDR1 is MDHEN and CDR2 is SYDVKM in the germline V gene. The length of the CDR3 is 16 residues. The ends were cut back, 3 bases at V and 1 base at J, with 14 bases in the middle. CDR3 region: CASSFFAMKGTDTQYF. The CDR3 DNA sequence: TGTGCCAGCAGTTTTTTCGCGATGAAGGGCACAGATACGCAGTATTTT.

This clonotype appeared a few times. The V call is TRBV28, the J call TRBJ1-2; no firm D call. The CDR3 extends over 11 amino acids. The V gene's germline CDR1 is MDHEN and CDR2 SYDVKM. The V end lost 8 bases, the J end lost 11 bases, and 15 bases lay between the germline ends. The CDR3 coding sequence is TGTGCCAGCGCTTTAAGGGCCTCTTACACCTTC. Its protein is CASALRASYTF.

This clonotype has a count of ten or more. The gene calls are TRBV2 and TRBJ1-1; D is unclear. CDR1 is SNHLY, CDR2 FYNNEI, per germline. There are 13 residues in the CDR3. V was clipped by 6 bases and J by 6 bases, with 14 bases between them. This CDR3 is CASRMESGAEAFF. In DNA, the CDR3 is TGTGCCAGCAGAATGGAGAGTGGGGCTGAAGCTTTCTTT.

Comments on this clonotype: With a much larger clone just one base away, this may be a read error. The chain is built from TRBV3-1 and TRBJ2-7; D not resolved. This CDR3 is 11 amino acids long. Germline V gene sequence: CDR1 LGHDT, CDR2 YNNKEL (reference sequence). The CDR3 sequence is CASGHYYEQYF. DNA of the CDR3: TGTGCCAGCGGCCATTACTACGAGCAGTACTTC.

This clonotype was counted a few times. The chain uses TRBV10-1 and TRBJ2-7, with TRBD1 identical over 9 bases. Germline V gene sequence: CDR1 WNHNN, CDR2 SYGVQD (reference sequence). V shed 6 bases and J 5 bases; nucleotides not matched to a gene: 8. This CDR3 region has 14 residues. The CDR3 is CASSLGQGWNEQYF. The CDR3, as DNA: TGCGCCAGCAGCCTCGGACAGGGGTGGAACGAGCAGTACTTC.

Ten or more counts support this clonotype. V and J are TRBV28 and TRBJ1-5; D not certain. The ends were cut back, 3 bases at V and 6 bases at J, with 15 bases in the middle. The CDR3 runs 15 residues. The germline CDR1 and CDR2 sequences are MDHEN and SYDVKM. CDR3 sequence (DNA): TGTGCCAGCAGTTTTCGCAGAGGGAGCGCTCAGCCCCAGCATTTT. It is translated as CASSFRRGSAQPQHF. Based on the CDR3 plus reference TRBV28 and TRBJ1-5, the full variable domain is DVKVTQSSRYLVKRTGEKVFLECVQDMDHENMFWYRQDPGLGLRLIYFSYDVKMKEKGDIPEGYSVSREKKERFSLILESASTNQTSMYLCASSFRRGSAQPQHFGDGTRLSIL.

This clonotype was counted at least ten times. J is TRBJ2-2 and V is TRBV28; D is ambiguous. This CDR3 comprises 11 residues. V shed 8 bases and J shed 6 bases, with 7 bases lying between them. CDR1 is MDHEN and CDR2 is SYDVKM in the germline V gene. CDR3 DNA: TGTGCCAGCGGTCCCTCCGGGGAGCTGTTTTTT. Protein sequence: CASGPSGELFF.

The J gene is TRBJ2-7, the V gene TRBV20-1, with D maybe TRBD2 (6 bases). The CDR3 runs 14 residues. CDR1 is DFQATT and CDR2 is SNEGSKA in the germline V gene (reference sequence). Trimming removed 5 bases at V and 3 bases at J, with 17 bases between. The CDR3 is CSAPRRDWDYEQYF. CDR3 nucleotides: TGCAGTGCTCCAAGGAGGGATTGGGACTACGAGCAGTACTTC.

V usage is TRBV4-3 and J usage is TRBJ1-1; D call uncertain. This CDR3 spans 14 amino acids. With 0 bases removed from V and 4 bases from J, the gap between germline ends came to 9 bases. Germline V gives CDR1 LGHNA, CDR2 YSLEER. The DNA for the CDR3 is TGCGCCAGCAGCCAAGATCGGGGAGTCACTGAAGCTTTCTTT. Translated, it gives CASSQDRGVTEAFF.

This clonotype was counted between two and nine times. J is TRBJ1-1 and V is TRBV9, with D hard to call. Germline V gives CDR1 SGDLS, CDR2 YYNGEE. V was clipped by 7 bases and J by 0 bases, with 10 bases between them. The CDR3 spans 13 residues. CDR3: CASGEGVNTEAFF. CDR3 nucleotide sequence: TGTGCCAGCGGTGAGGGCGTGAACACTGAAGCTTTCTTT.

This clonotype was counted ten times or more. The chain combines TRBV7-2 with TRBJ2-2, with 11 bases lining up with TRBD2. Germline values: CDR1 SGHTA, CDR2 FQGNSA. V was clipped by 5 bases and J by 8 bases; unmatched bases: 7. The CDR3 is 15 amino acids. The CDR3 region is CASSPGLAVIGELFF. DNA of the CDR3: TGTGCCAGCAGCCCGGGACTAGCGGTCATAGGGGAGCTGTTTTTT.

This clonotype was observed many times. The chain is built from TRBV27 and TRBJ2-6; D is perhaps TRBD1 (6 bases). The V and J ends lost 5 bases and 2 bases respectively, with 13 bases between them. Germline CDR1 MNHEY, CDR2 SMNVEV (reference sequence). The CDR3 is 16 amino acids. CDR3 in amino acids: CASSLTGSPGANVLTF. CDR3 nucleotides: TGTGCCAGCAGTCTCACAGGGTCGCCTGGGGCCAACGTCCTGACTTTC.

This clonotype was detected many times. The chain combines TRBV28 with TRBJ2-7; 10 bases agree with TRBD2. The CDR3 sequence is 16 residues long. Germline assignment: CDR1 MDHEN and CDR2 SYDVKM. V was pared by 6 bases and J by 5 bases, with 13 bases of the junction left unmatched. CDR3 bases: TGTGCCAGCAGAATCCCTAGCGGGAGCAGGGCCGACGAGCAGTACTTC. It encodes CASRIPSGSRADEQYF.

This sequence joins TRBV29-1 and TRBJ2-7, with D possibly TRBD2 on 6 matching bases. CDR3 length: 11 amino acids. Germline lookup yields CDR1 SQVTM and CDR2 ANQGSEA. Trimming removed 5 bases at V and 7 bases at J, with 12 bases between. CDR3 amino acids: CSVLDAGEQYF. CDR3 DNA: TGCAGCGTTTTAGACGCGGGAGAGCAGTACTTC.

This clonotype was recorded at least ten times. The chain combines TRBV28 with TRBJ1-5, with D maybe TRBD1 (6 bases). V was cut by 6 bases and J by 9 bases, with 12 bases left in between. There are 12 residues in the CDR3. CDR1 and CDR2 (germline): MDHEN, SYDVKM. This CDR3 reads CASRLQGAPQHF. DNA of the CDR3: TGTGCCAGCAGGCTACAGGGAGCGCCCCAGCATTTT.

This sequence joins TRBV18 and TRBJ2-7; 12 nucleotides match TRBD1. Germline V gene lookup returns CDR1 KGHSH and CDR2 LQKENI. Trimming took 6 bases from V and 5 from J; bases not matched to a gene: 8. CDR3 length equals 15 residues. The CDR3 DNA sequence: TGTGCCAGCTCCAGTCCCGGGACAGGGGGCCACGAGCAGTACTTC. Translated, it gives CASSSPGTGGHEQYF.

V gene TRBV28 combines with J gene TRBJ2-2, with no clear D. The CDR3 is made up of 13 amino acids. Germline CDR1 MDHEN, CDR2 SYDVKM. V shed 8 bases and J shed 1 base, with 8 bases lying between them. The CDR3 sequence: CASVQLNTGELFF. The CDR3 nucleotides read TGTGCCAGCGTACAGCTGAACACCGGGGAGCTGTTTTTT. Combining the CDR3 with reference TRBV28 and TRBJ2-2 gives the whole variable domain DVKVTQSSRYLVKRTGEKVFLECVQDMDHENMFWYRQDPGLGLRLIYFSYDVKMKEKGDIPEGYSVSREKKERFSLILESASTNQTSMYLCASVQLNTGELFFGEGSRLTVL.

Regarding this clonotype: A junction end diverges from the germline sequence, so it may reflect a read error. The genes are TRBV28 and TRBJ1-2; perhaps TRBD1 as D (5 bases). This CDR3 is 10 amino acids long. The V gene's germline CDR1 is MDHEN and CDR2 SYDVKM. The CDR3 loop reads CASSSGRTKF. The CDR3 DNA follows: TGTGCCAGCAGTTCGGGACGGACGAAATTC.